These T cell receptor beta chains were read from a single sample in a study of T-cell reconstitution after alpha-beta-depleted transplantation in children. TCRdb itself ran the PCR reads through MiXCR, one entry per CDR3 protein. The sample includes 440,000 or so distinct CDR3 sequences, around 46% of them seen just once. Material: PBMCs, obtained before TCRalphabeta/CD19-depleted stem cell transplant. These receptors came from a girl aged 2-10 years with aplastic anemia, due to receive a stem cell transplant. CDR3s include the opening cysteine and the closing phenylalanine or tryptophan. D genes are given only for firm matches. Only part of the rows carry a size: once, few, many, or a class if the clone is expanded.

.,TRBV20-1,TRBJ2-1,.,CSARDWTGVGKNEQFF,TGCAGTGCTAGAGATTGGACGGGAGTAGGTAAAAATGAGCAGTTCTTC
.,TRBV12-3/TRBV12-4,TRBJ2-1,TRBD2,CASRRDSLSGGSHEQFF,TGTGCCAGCAGGAGGGACTCTCTTAGCGGGGGGTCCCATGAGCAGTTCTTC
.,TRBV30,TRBJ2-7,.,CAWSVQGGEQYF,TGTGCCTGGAGTGTCCAGGGCGGAGAGCAGTACTTC
.,TRBV6-5,TRBJ2-7,.,CASTDRGYEQYF,TGTGCCAGCACCGACCGAGGCTACGAGCAGTACTTC
few,TRBV20-1,TRBJ2-5,TRBD1,CSASHGTGSTQETQYF,TGCAGTGCTAGCCACGGGACAGGGTCTACCCAAGAGACCCAGTACTTC
many,TRBV27,TRBJ2-5,TRBD2,CASRPLDTSGRAQYF,TGTGCCAGCAGGCCACTAGACACTTCTGGGAGGGCCCAGTACTTC
few,TRBV4-2,TRBJ1-1,.,CASSQGLVEGTEAFF,TGTGCCAGCAGCCAAGGTTTAGTGGAGGGCACTGAAGCTTTCTTT
.,TRBV29-1,TRBJ2-3,TRBD2,CSVEGGLAASTDTQYF,TGCAGCGTTGAAGGGGGACTAGCGGCTAGCACAGATACGCAGTATTTT
many,TRBV20-1,TRBJ2-7,TRBD2,CSASGVSGRAVVEQYF,TGCAGTGCTAGTGGAGTTAGCGGGAGGGCTGTGGTAGAGCAGTACTTC
once,TRBV10-3,TRBJ1-1,.,CAISEAGANTEAFF,TGTGCCATCAGTGAAGCCGGGGCCAACACTGAAGCTTTCTTT
.,TRBV20-1,TRBJ1-5,.,CSAEPTAYSNQPQHF,TGCAGTGCGGAGCCGACAGCATATAGCAATCAGCCCCAGCATTTT
few,TRBV20-1,TRBJ1-5,.,CSADQRHGPQHF,TGCAGTGCTGACCAGCGCCACGGGCCCCAGCATTTT
.,TRBV5-1,TRBJ2-7,TRBD1,CASSLRRDRVHEQYF,TGCGCCAGCAGCCTTAGGCGGGACAGGGTGCACGAGCAGTACTTC